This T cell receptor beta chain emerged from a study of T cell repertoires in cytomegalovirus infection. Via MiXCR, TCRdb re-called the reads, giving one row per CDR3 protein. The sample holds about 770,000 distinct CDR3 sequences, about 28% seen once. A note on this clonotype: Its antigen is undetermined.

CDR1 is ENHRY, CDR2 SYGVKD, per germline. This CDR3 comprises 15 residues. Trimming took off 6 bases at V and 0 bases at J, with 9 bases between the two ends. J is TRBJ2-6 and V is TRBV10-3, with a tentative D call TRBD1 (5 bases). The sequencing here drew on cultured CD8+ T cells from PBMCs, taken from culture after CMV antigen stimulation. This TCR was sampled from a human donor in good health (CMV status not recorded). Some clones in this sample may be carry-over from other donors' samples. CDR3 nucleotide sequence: TGTGCCATCAGAAACAGGATCTCTGGGGCCAACGTCCTGACTTTC. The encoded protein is CAIRNRISGANVLTF.